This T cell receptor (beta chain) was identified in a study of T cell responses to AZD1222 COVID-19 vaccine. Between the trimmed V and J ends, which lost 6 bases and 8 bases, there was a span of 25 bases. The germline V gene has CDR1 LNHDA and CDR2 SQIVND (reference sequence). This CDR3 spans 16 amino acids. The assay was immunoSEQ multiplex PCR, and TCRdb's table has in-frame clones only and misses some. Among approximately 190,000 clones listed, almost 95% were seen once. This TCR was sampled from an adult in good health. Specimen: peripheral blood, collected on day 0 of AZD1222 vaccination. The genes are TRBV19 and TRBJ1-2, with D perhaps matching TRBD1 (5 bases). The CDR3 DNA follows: TGTGCCAGTAGGGAACGGGACGGCGGCGCCTCTAGGGGCTACACCTTC. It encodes CASRERDGGASRGYTF. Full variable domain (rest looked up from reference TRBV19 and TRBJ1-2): DGGITQSPKYLFRKEGQNVTLSCEQNLNHDAMYWYRQDPGQGLRLIYYSQIVNDFQKGDIAEGYSVSREKKESFPLTVTSAQKNPTAFYLCASRERDGGASRGYTFGSGTRLTVV.